Listed here are 10 T cell receptor beta chains from one sample, sequenced in a study of T cells in Graves' hyperthyroidism and ophthalmopathy (dated by TCRdb to between 2018 and 2021). The library was built by means of multiplex PCR. Instrument on record: Illumina HiSeq 2000. TCR beta CDR3 regions were amplified from RNA transcripts. The TCR CDR3 was subjected to a first round of RT-PCR using the HTBI primer set and the Qiagen OneStep RT-PCR kit. TCRdb reprocessing: public reads trimmed at Q25 with fastp, clones called with MiXCR, in-frame beta chains kept. Rows merge per CDR3 protein into single entries with the most common DNA and genes. In this sample the table shows about 500,000 distinct CDR3 sequences, approximately 16% of which occur a single time. 25% to 30% of the sample goes to the ten largest clones. Sequencing was carried out using blood. These receptors originate from a woman in her 30s with Graves' ophthalmopathy.

This clonotype was seen at least ten times. The chain links TRBV28 to TRBJ1-5, with TRBD1 as a possible D gene (5 bases). CDR3 length equals 13 residues. V lost 2 bases and J 9 bases, leaving 11 bases between the germline ends. The germline V gene encodes CDR1 MDHEN and CDR2 SYDVKM. Written as DNA, the CDR3 is TGTGCCAGCAGTTTACAGGGCCCATGGCCCCAGCATTTT. Translation gives CASSLQGPWPQHF.

The chain joins TRBV5-1 to TRBJ2-1; 12 nucleotides match TRBD2. Germline assignment: CDR1 SGHRS and CDR2 YFSETQ. With 4 bases clipped from V and 2 bases from J, the junction kept 4 bases outside the gene matches. The CDR3 loop spans 16 amino acids. CDR3 in amino acids: CASSPWTSGTYNEQFF. CDR3 nucleotides: TGCGCCAGCAGCCCGTGGACTAGCGGGACCTACAATGAGCAGTTCTTC.

This chain joins TRBV19 and TRBJ1-2; D call uncertain. The CDR3 is 12 amino acids. The V and J ends lost 10 bases and 4 bases respectively, with 13 bases between them. CDR1 is LNHDA, CDR2 SQIVND, per germline (reference sequence). The CDR3 is CATEREGYGYTF. DNA for the CDR3: TGTGCCACCGAGAGGGAGGGCTATGGCTACACCTTC.

V gene TRBV4-1 combines with J gene TRBJ2-1; D uncertain. CDR3 length: 15 amino acids. The V and J ends lost 4 bases and 0 bases respectively, with 10 bases between them. CDR1 and CDR2 (germline): MGHRA, YSYEKL. For the CDR3, the DNA is TGCGCCAGCAGCCCCCTCGAGAGCTCCTACAATGAGCAGTTCTTC. It yields the protein CASSPLESSYNEQFF.

The rearrangement joins TRBV10-3 to TRBJ1-1; 11 nucleotides agree with TRBD1. Trimming at V came to 6 bases and at J to 7 bases, leaving 10 bases not matched to a gene. CDR1 is ENHRY and CDR2 is SYGVKD in the germline V gene. The CDR3 sequence is 15 residues long. Here the CDR3 DNA reads TGTGCCATCAGAACCGGACAGGGGGCTATGAGTGAAGCTTTCTTT. This codes for CAIRTGQGAMSEAFF.

The sample holds a few counts of this clonotype. At one end, the junction sequence differs from germline, possibly due to a read error. The chain recombines TRBV6-1 with TRBJ2-5; D unclear. This CDR3 has 14 residues. Germline V CDR1 and CDR2: MNHNS, SASEGT. Here the CDR3 reads CAGSVFGSQETQYF. CDR3 DNA: TGTGCCGGCAGTGTGTTCGGGTCACAAGAGACCCAGTACTTC.

This clonotype was counted between two and nine times. The rearrangement joins TRBV7-2 to TRBJ2-5; D may be TRBD2 (5 bases). This CDR3 has 14 amino acids. The germline gives CDR1 SGHTA, CDR2 FQGNSA. V was cut by 6 bases and J by 3 bases, with 14 bases left in between. The DNA of the CDR3 is TGTGCCAGCAGTGAATATCCAGCGGAAGAGACCCAGTACTTC. Amino acids: CASSEYPAEETQYF.

This chain connects TRBV5-4 to TRBJ1-2; D is perhaps TRBD1 (5 bases). Germline CDR1 and CDR2: SGHNT and YYREEE (reference sequence). V lost 2 bases and J lost 8, with 19 bases in between. This CDR3 is 15 amino acids long. CDR3 amino acids: CASSFRDLSGLGYTF. The CDR3 DNA reads TGTGCCAGCAGCTTCCGGGACCTATCTGGACTAGGCTACACCTTC.

This clonotype showed up many times. The chain couples TRBV11-1 to TRBJ2-7; no reliable D call. Looked up from germline, CDR1 is SGHAT and CDR2 is FQDESV (reference sequence). CDR3 length equals 13 residues. Trimming removed 5 bases at V and 0 bases at J, with 8 bases between. The CDR3 DNA reads TGTGCCAGCAGCCCTAAGAGCTCCTACGAGCAGTACTTC. The encoded protein is CASSPKSSYEQYF.

This clonotype was picked up a small number of times. The rearrangement joins TRBV29-1 to TRBJ2-7, with 9 bases aligning to TRBD1. CDR1 is SQVTM, CDR2 ANQGSEA, per germline. CDR3 length: 13 residues. Trimming at V came to 5 bases and at J to 5 bases, leaving 7 bases not matched to a gene. DNA of the CDR3: TGCAGCGTTTTAGGACAGGGGAAAAACGAGCAGTACTTC. As protein: CSVLGQGKNEQYF.